This TCR beta chain derives from a study of control samples from healthy donors and cancer patients. Sequencing was performed with immunoSEQ multiplex PCR; in TCRdb, only in-frame clones are kept and a portion is missing. This table holds about 76,000 clones, 89% found once. The sequence derives from a woman between 50 and 59 years old with colorectal cancer. Sequenced material: PBMCs.

The CDR3 nucleotides are TGTGCCAGCAGTCTCCTCAGGGACGGTGAAGCTTTCTTT. Translating gives CASSLLRDGEAFF. V gene TRBV12-3 or TRBV12-4 combines with J gene TRBJ1-1; a weak D match, TRBD1 (5 bases). Trimming cost V 5 bases and J 7 bases, with 14 bases left between them. CDR3 length: 13 amino acids.